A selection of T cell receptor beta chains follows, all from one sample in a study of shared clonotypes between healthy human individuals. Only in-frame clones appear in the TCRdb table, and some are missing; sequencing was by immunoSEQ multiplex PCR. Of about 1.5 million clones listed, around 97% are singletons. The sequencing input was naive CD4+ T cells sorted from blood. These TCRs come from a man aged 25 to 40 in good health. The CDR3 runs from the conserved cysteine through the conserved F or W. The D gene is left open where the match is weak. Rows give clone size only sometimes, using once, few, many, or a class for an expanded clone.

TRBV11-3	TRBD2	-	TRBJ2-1	CASSSRTSHANEQFF	TGTGCCAGCAGCTCGCGGACTAGTCACGCCAATGAGCAGTTCTTC
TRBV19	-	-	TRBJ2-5	CASSIGGMYQETQYF	TGTGCCAGTAGTATAGGTGGGATGTACCAAGAGACCCAGTACTTC
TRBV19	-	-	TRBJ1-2	CASSGSKGRIYGYTF	TGTGCCAGTAGCGGGTCCAAGGGGCGTATCTATGGCTACACCTTC
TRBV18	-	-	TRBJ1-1	CASSPINRDSKAFF	TGTGCCAGCTCACCGATCAACCGGGACTCAAAAGCTTTCTTT
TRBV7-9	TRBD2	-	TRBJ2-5	CASSWGGAGVEETQYF	TGTGCCAGCAGCTGGGGGGGAGCGGGAGTGGAAGAGACCCAGTACTTC
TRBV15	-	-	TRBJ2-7	CATSRDFSGIEQYF	TGTGCCACCAGCAGAGATTTCTCAGGAATCGAGCAGTACTTC
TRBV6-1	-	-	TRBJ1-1	CASRGMGHGDTEAFF	TGTGCCAGCAGAGGAATGGGACACGGGGACACTGAAGCTTTCTTT
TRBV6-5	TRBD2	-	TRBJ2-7	CASTSGSPSYEQYF	TGTGCCAGCACCAGCGGGAGCCCCTCCTACGAGCAGTACTTC
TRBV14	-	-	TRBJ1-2	CASSPSPRGGYGYTF	TGTGCCAGCAGCCCCTCCCCCCGGGGCGGCTATGGCTACACCTTC
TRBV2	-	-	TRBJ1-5	CASSDTGYSNQPQHF	TGTGCCAGCAGTGACACAGGCTATAGCAATCAGCCCCAGCATTTT
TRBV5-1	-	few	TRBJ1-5	CASSDFPNQPQHF	TGCGCCAGCAGCGACTTCCCAAATCAGCCCCAGCATTTT
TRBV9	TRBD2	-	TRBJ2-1	CASSATSGVSYNEQFF	TGTGCCAGCAGCGCGACTAGCGGGGTCTCCTACAATGAGCAGTTCTTC
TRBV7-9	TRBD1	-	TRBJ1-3	CASSRTGGMAGNTIYF	TGTGCCAGCAGCAGGACAGGGGGTATGGCTGGAAACACCATATATTTT
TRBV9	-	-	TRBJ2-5	CASSVGIQQETQYF	TGTGCCAGCAGCGTTGGGATTCAACAAGAGACCCAGTACTTC
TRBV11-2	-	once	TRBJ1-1	CASSFSEGPNTEAFF	TGTGCCAGCAGCTTTAGTGAGGGGCCGAACACTGAAGCTTTCTTT
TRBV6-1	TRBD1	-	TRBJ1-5	CASRGTGANQPQHF	TGTGCCAGCAGGGGGACAGGGGCTAATCAGCCCCAGCATTTT
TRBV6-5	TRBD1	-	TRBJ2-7	CASSSYRGRNEQYF	TGTGCCAGCAGTTCGTACAGGGGGCGCAACGAGCAGTACTTC
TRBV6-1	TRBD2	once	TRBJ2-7	CASSGTSSNYEQYF	TGTGCCAGCAGCGGGACTAGCAGCAACTACGAGCAGTACTTC
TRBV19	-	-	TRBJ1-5	CASSFQGIDSNQPQHF	TGTGCCAGTAGTTTCCAGGGAATTGATAGCAATCAGCCCCAGCATTTT